A selection of T cell receptor beta chains follows, all from one sample in a study of blood T cells in healthy people across ages. TCRdb called the 5' RACE reads again in MiXCR, with one record for every CDR3 protein. This sample has 700,000 to 850,000 distinct CDR3 sequences, with 50% to 65% found just once. The material sequenced was blood. These receptors all come from an elderly man in good health. Each CDR3 is given with its conserved first and last residue. A D gene is named only where the DNA matches it firmly. Expanded clones get a size class; other rows say once, few or many, or leave the size out.

d_gene,v_gene,abundance,j_gene,CDR3nt,CDR3aa
TRBD1,TRBV12-3/TRBV12-4,once,TRBJ1-2,TGTGCCAGCATTCCAGGACAGGGGAGATATGGCTACACCTTC,CASIPGQGRYGYTF
-,TRBV28,-,TRBJ2-7,TGTGCCAGCAGCTCAACCTCGGGGGGCTTATCCTACGAGCAGTACTTC,CASSSTSGGLSYEQYF
TRBD1,TRBV29-1,few,TRBJ2-5,TGCAGCGTCCGCCCGGGACAGGGTATCGGGGTGGAGTACTTC,CSVRPGQGIGVEYF
-,TRBV20-1,-,TRBJ1-2,TGCAGTGCCCAGTCGGGGGTCAACTATGGCTACACCTTC,CSAQSGVNYGYTF
TRBD2,TRBV7-8,few,TRBJ2-5,TGTGCCAGCAGCTTATCCCCGGCGGGAGTAGAGACCCAGTACTTC,CASSLSPAGVETQYF
-,TRBV29-1,many,TRBJ2-7,TGCAGCGGAGGACAGTCCTACGAGCAGTACTTC,CSGGQSYEQYF
TRBD1,TRBV10-3,-,TRBJ1-5,TGTGCCATCAGTAAAGACGACAGGGACAATCAGCCCCAGCATTTT,CAISKDDRDNQPQHF
-,TRBV29-1,-,TRBJ1-2,TGCAGCGTTGAAGCCGATACGGGTTATGGCTACACCTTC,CSVEADTGYGYTF
TRBD2,TRBV3-1,-,TRBJ2-6,TGTGCCAGCAGCCCTGGGAGGGCTGGGGCCAACGTCCTGACTTTC,CASSPGRAGANVLTF
-,TRBV4-1,-,TRBJ2-7,TGCGCCAGCAGCCAAGAATTGCGCTACGAGCAGTACTTC,CASSQELRYEQYF
-,TRBV6-2/TRBV6-3,-,TRBJ2-2,TGTGCCAGCAGTTACACCCTAGGGGGACGGAACACCGGGGAGCTGTTTTTT,CASSYTLGGRNTGELFF
-,TRBV20-1,few,TRBJ2-3,TGCAGTGTCCCCGACGGGAGAGACGCAGATACGCAGTATTTT,CSVPDGRDADTQYF
TRBD1,TRBV5-1,-,TRBJ1-2,TGCGCCAGCAGCGTGGGGGGACAGGGCAGTGGCTACACCTTC,CASSVGGQGSGYTF
-,TRBV6-1,-,TRBJ1-5,TGTGCCAGCGGAACGGGCCAGCCCCAGCATTTT,CASGTGQPQHF
TRBD2,TRBV29-1,few,TRBJ2-1,TGCAGCTCGATAAGTGTACTAGCGGGGAACAATGAGCAGTTCTTC,CSSISVLAGNNEQFF
TRBD2,TRBV11-1,few,TRBJ2-7,TGTGCCAGCAGCTTGGGACTAGCGGGATATTCTACGAAGCAGTACTTC,CASSLGLAGYSTKQYF
-,TRBV14,-,TRBJ2-7,TGTGCCAGCAGCCAAGCAAGGACACTCTCCTACGAGCAGTACTTC,CASSQARTLSYEQYF
TRBD2,TRBV4-1,-,TRBJ2-4,TGCGCCAGCAGCCAGGCCGGACTAGCGGGAGGCAAAAACATTCAGTACTTC,CASSQAGLAGGKNIQYF
-,TRBV7-2,-,TRBJ2-1,TGTGCCAGCAGCTTAGGACCACCTAGCAGCAATGAGCAGTTCTTC,CASSLGPPSSNEQFF
TRBD1,TRBV28,-,TRBJ1-6,TGTGCCACCAAGACAGGGGATTACTCACCCCTCCACTTT,CATKTGDYSPLHF
TRBD1,TRBV5-1,-,TRBJ2-4,TGCGCCAGCAGTTCGGGACAGAAAAACATTCAGTACTTC,CASSSGQKNIQYF
TRBD1,TRBV6-5,-,TRBJ2-3,TGTGCCAGCAGCAAGACAGGGAAGCACAGATACGCGTATTTT,CASSKTGKHRYAYF
-,TRBV7-2,-,TRBJ2-1,TGTGCCAGCAGCTCCTATAGCGGTACCTACAATGAGCAGTTCTTC,CASSSYSGTYNEQFF
-,TRBV29-1,-,TRBJ1-5,TGCAGCGCTGAGGGTGGCGGTCAGCCCCAGCATTTT,CSAEGGGQPQHF
-,TRBV10-3,-,TRBJ1-5,TGTGCCATCCGCCGGGACAGCAATCAGCCCCAGCATTTT,CAIRRDSNQPQHF
TRBD2,TRBV20-1,-,TRBJ2-7,TGCAGTGCTCGATCCCTTAGGCGGGAGACGGGCGAGCAGTACTTC,CSARSLRRETGEQYF
-,TRBV5-6,-,TRBJ2-6,TGTGCCAGCAGCTTGAACGCGGGGGCCAACGTCCTGACTTTC,CASSLNAGANVLTF
TRBD1,TRBV6-5,-,TRBJ1-2,TGTGCCAGCAGTTATATAAGAGGGACAGTAAAGTATGGCTACACCTTC,CASSYIRGTVKYGYTF
-,TRBV4-2,once,TRBJ2-1,TGTGCCAGCAGCCAAATCGCATCGGGGGAGCAGTTCTTC,CASSQIASGEQFF
TRBD2,TRBV20-1,-,TRBJ2-1,TGCAGTGCTAGAGTTCGGCGGGGGTCCTACAATGAGCAGTTCTTC,CSARVRRGSYNEQFF
-,TRBV7-6,-,TRBJ2-7,TGTGCCAGCAGGGCGCTCCTCGGCGAGCAGTACTTC,CASRALLGEQYF
TRBD1,TRBV24-1,few,TRBJ2-1,TGTGCCACCAGTGCGTCCGGGACAGGCCCGAACAATGAGCAGTTCTTC,CATSASGTGPNNEQFF
TRBD2,TRBV20-1,once,TRBJ2-1,TGCAGTGCCGTATGGCTAGTGGGCGGGAGGGCAGGTGGGCAGTTCTTC,CSAVWLVGGRAGGQFF
TRBD2,TRBV2,many,TRBJ2-7,TGTGCCAGCAGTGGGGACGGGACTACCAGCTCCTACGAGCAGTACTTC,CASSGDGTTSSYEQYF
-,TRBV24-1,few,TRBJ2-5,TGTGCCACCAGTGATTTCGGCAGGGAGACCCAGTACTTC,CATSDFGRETQYF
-,TRBV6-6,-,TRBJ2-1,TGTGCCAGCACCCTCTGGAGCTCCCACAATGAGCAGTTCTTC,CASTLWSSHNEQFF